This TCR beta chain was captured by sequencing in a study of cytomegalovirus exposure and HLA in healthy donors (dated by TCRdb to about 2017). Background on the whole study: An earlier analysis of approximately 640 of the donors reported roughly 270 Gb of sequence data and about 100 million unique TCR beta sequences from about 179 million T cells. An early release covering around 630 HLA-typed donors comprised approximately 300 gigabases of sequencing data and approximately 80 million unique TCR sequences. Of the roughly 400 genotyped donors, 65% to 90% fell in the genetic ancestry cluster associated with self-reported Caucasian donors. The aim of the study was to test whether cataloging public T cell receptors could identify signatures of past pathogen exposure. The study used immunosequencing to profile the T cell repertoires of hundreds of subjects and linked those repertoires to cytomegalovirus serostatus. Along with the approximately 600-subject first cohort, a separate validation cohort of over a hundred different subjects was used. High-throughput TCR immunosequencing, statistical association of individual TCRs with disease status, and machine learning were combined to predict cytomegalovirus infection status. A later analysis re-examined previously published TCR beta repertoires from 600 to 700 donors and added high-resolution HLA genotyping to investigate patterns of TCR occurrence. Rather than using new phenotypic data, the later analysis identified candidate immune exposures from TCR beta sequences and from how often those sequences occurred across donors. An earlier analysis of around 540 of the donors applied high-throughput TCR beta sequencing to assess whether each TCR beta V gene segment acted as functional or pseudogenic. Alongside the repertoire data, information on donor age, sex, ethnicity and CMV serostatus was compiled. In a later genetic analysis, genome-wide SNP genotypes for about three fifths of the roughly 670 donors were used, and that subset was treated as a discovery cohort. Every discovery cohort repertoire had been produced on one sequencing platform. Class I and class II HLA loci were covered by the typing at four-digit resolution. The number of donors typed differed by locus, with about 629-640 for A, B, C, DRB1 and DQB1, 522 for DQA1, 606 for DPA1, and approximately 470 for DPB1. Because of strong linkage in the cohort, roughly five DR-DQ haplotypes were treated as single units for association and clustering. Among 398 genotyped donors of the cohort, an average of approximately 200,000 unique TCR beta nucleotide sequences was sequenced per donor, of which approximately 18% were non-productive.

V loses 2 bases, J loses 2 bases, and the germline ends lie 13 bases apart. For CDR1 and CDR2, the germline V gene lists SGHNT and YENEEA. Including the terminal cysteine and phenylalanine, the CDR3 comprises 16 residues. The CDR3 DNA has 48 bases and is translated from base 1. Receptor amplification or capture employed the immunoSEQ multiplex PCR assay. For the multiplex PCR, a mixture combining 60 forward primers for TCR Vbeta segments and 13 reverse primers for TCR Jbeta segments was used. Amplification of the CDR3 region of rearranged TCR beta genes was performed with a multiplex PCR assay on genomic DNA. The amplified TCR beta libraries were sequenced on the Illumina HiSeq System as 87-base-pair reads. From the authors' description of their analysis: Across the 500 to 850 repertoires, a later analysis counted roughly 84 million unique TCR beta chains, roughly 11 million of which were shared by at least two donors. Raw reads were error-corrected and collapsed into unique sequences with a nearest-neighbor algorithm that merged closely related sequences to remove PCR and sequencing errors. CDR3 sequences were aligned to IMGT reference sequences to assign V, D and J gene segments. For a sequence to be retained, a match of at least six nucleotides to both a V gene segment and a J gene segment was required. Rearrangements were called productive when the CDR3 lacked stop codons and stayed in frame with V and J; all others were non-productive. Following IMGT convention, CDR3 was defined as the stretch from the second conserved V-encoded cysteine to the conserved J-encoded phenylalanine. Sequences without an unambiguous match to a single V gene segment were excluded from the earlier analysis of 450 to 650 of the donors. In an earlier analysis of 587 of the donors, V segments were called functional above 56.7% productive rearrangements and were called segregating when the between-donor standard deviation exceeded 5%. A statistical classification framework was built for diagnosing cytomegalovirus status from the catalog of TCR beta chain sequences. V and J gene assignment, in a later analysis, came from comparing TCR nucleotide sequences with IMGT/GENE-DB human TR gene sequences. The TCRdist pipeline was used in a later analysis to assign CDR3 sequences and most-parsimonious VDJ recombination scenarios. In a later analysis, each TCR beta chain was defined by its CDR3 amino acid sequence together with its V-gene family, and reads lacking a unique V-gene family were excluded. As a way to deal with suspected cross-contamination and a sequencing artifact, a later analysis dropped under 600 nucleotide sequences that were highly shared and had low generation probability. A later analysis calculated a clonal expansion index for each public chain from normalized within-repertoire ranks of inferred template counts. In a later analysis, generation probabilities were computed with a VDJ recombination model fitted to out-of-frame rearrangements, and the resulting probabilities were checked against IGoR. Hypergeometric tests were used in a later analysis to score TCR-TCR, TCR-HLA and TCR-CMV co-occurrence, with a repertoire-size bias correction applied to the TCR pairs. To estimate false discovery rates, a later analysis permuted the HLA or CMV assignments 20 times. In a later analysis, co-occurring TCRs were grouped using DBSCAN, with TCRdist sequence similarity added in when clustering inside HLA-allele-positive subsets. Co-occurrence clustering excluded repertoires with fewer than 30,000 or more than 120,000 public chains, plus five with anomalous nucleotide sharing. As stored in TCRdb, this immuneACCESS dataset retains in-frame rearrangements with V and J assigned. A fraction of the clones does not appear; measured against another copy, unresolved V genes explain less than half of the discrepancy, and the remainder lacks a known reason. V and J calls and clone size are given by that table; D and trimming were obtained from the DNA. The sample table holds about 130,000 clones, of which roughly 85% were seen once. Roughly 1.2% of the sample lies in the top ten.

Regarding this clone: Which antigen it targets is not known. The sample holds no much larger clone one base away, and base qualities are not on file.

What the authors observed across the whole study: HLA typing was unavailable for some donors at each locus, so association tests used only the typed subset. Across donors, most TCR sequences were observed very rarely, whereas some public TCRs were present in many individuals. The earlier analysis of 587 of the donors excluded roughly 17 rarely observed V segments, including chromosome 9 orphons, because counts were too low. Immune exposure information for the cohort was limited to CMV serostatus. An earlier analysis of roughly 570 of the donors showed that most TCR beta V segments appeared in productive rearrangements either about 87% or about 30% of the time, which broadly matched IMGT annotations. The authors suggested that the approach could potentially be generalized to other disease states and immunological phenotypes. In a later analysis, more than 15,000 TCR beta sequences were associated with specific HLA alleles at a false discovery rate of 0.05. Correlated functional status among segregating V segments might be attributable to linkage disequilibrium, but an unknown experimental factor could not be ruled out. In this cohort, only TCR beta chains were sequenced, and detectable features were limited by the absence of alpha or paired-chain data. A later analysis found that TCR association rates varied across HLA loci, with DRB1 alleles showing the most associated TCRs and HLA-C alleles the fewest. In a later analysis, several top co-occurrence clusters were reported to appear linked to parvovirus B19, influenza, CMV and Epstein-Barr virus. When HLA alleles, especially DR and DQ, strongly co-occurred, attributing TCR associations to individual alleles was difficult. A later analysis found that most CMV-associated TCR beta chains appeared HLA-restricted, with HLA associations seemingly driven largely by CMV exposure. A group of highly shared sequence variants was considered likely to be a technical artifact of the sequencing pipeline. Because the 87-base-pair reads could not distinguish some IMGT-functional V segments, including TRBV6-2 and TRBV6-3, those segments were excluded. The study gave a list of 150 to 200 TCR beta chains associated with cytomegalovirus. In a later genetic analysis, a missense DCLRE1C variant was associated with V-gene and J-gene trimming of TCR beta chains, and the association was replicated in an independent cohort. Compared with equally common non-associated chains, HLA-associated TCR beta chains in a later analysis were more clonally expanded and had lower generation probabilities. A few of the identified cytomegalovirus-associated TCR beta chains were confirmed in vitro to be specific for cytomegalovirus antigens. A further reported finding was that TCR beta sequences accurately predicted the HLA-A and HLA-B alleles for most subjects in the first cohort. In a later genetic analysis, fewer N-insertions in productive TCRs were reported among donors in an Asian-associated ancestry cluster than the approximately 710-donor mean. The classifier was reported to diagnose cytomegalovirus status with high specificity and sensitivity in both the original cohort and the validation cohort. Presence/absence analyses assumed roughly uniform sequencing depth across donors, an assumption that may not hold.

The cohort was made up of hundreds of healthy bone marrow donors. Cohort members were all nominally healthy when sampled, although unrecorded immune exposures were likely present. The donor tested CMV seronegative and was one of the 352 seronegative cohort members. Every donor gave a peripheral blood sample, and the peripheral blood mononuclear cells from that sample were used for TCR beta sequencing. Genomic DNA extraction from the blood cell samples was performed with the Qiagen DNeasy Blood Extraction Kit. The rearrangement combines TRBV11-3 with TRBJ1-3; perhaps TRBD1 is the D gene, with 5 bases matching. The sequenced material came from PBMCs. The sequence was collected from a boy between 5 and 17 years old in good health and CMV-seronegative. The DNA reads TGTGCCAGCAGCTTACTGACTGGAGGGGCTGGAAACACCATATATTTT. Translated, this gives CASSLLTGGAGNTIYF.